The 22 T cell receptor beta chains in this list originate from one sample, sequenced in a study of OX40 agonist ivuxolimab in advanced cancers. Profiling relied on immunoSEQ multiplex PCR, and the TCRdb table lists in-frame clones only, not all of them. The data show around 66,000 clones, around 87% seen once. Specimen: CD4+ or CD8+ T cells sorted from blood, collected in a trial of the OX40 agonist ivuxolimab. Receptor source: an adult with an advanced solid tumor such as melanoma, head and neck, liver or kidney cancer.

The V call is TRBV6-5, the J call TRBJ2-3, with D maybe TRBD1 (5 bases). V was trimmed by 6 bases and J by 2 bases, leaving 15 bases between them. The CDR3 consists of 15 residues. Germline V gene lookup returns CDR1 MNHEY and CDR2 SVGAGI. The CDR3 DNA reads TGTGCCAGCAGCTACCAAAGGGGTTACACAGATACGCAGTATTTT. It encodes CASSYQRGYTDTQYF.

The chain's CDR3 is CASSPEGRYSNQPQHF. In DNA form, the CDR3 reads TGCGCCAGCAGCCCGGAGGGGAGATATAGCAATCAGCCCCAGCATTTT. The chain employs TRBV5-1 and TRBJ1-5; a weak D match, TRBD1 (5 bases). Germline-derived CDR1 and CDR2 are SGHRS and YFSETQ. V was cut by 4 bases and J by 0 bases, with 14 bases left in between. The CDR3 has 16 amino acids.

Here the CDR3 reads CATSRGYNSGTNPTNYGYTF. In DNA form, the CDR3 reads TGTGCCACCAGCAGAGGTTACAACAGCGGTACCAACCCTACTAACTATGGCTACACCTTC. The chain recombines TRBV15 with TRBJ1-2; D remains ambiguous. This CDR3 has 20 residues. Germline V gene lookup returns CDR1 LNHNV and CDR2 YYDKDF (reference sequence). Trimming removed 1 base at V and 0 bases at J, with 24 bases between. Based on the CDR3 plus reference TRBV15 and TRBJ1-2, the full variable domain is DAMVIQNPRYQVTQFGKPVTLSCSQTLNHNVMYWYQQKSSQAPKLLFHYYDKDFNNEADTPDNFQSRRPNTSFCFLDIRSPGLGDTAMYLCATSRGYNSGTNPTNYGYTFGSGTRLTVV.

This clone appeared once. The CDR3 region is CASSYSDTHQPQHF. CDR3 DNA sequence: TGTGCCAGCAGTTACTCCGACACACATCAGCCCCAGCATTTT. The chain is built from TRBV6-5 and TRBJ1-5; unclear D gene. The ends were cut back, 0 bases at V and 5 bases at J, with 8 bases in the middle. The CDR3 runs to 14 residues. The germline gives CDR1 MNHEY, CDR2 SVGAGI.

This chain links TRBV11-2 with TRBJ1-5; D remains ambiguous. V was pared by 5 bases and J by 9 bases, with 11 bases between. Per germline, CDR1 SGHAT and CDR2 FQNNGV. The CDR3 extends over 12 amino acids. The CDR3 sequence is CASSRGSGPQHF. Written as DNA, the CDR3 is TGTGCCAGCAGCCGAGGTAGTGGGCCCCAGCATTTT.

This clone was detected ten times or more. The V and J genes are TRBV19 and TRBJ2-3, with D tentatively TRBD1 (7 bases). Germline loops: CDR1 LNHDA, CDR2 SQIVND (reference sequence). Trimming stripped 4 bases from V and 6 bases from J, with 20 bases between. The CDR3 loop spans 16 amino acids. CDR3 sequence reads: CASSTQPGGGEDTQYF. Here the CDR3 DNA reads TGTGCCAGTAGTACCCAACCTGGAGGGGGCGAGGATACGCAGTATTTT.

The genes are TRBV27 and TRBJ1-4, with D perhaps matching TRBD1 (5 bases). The germline V gene encodes CDR1 MNHEY and CDR2 SMNVEV (reference sequence). Trimming removed 7 bases at V and 3 bases at J, with 21 bases between. There are 17 residues in the CDR3. The CDR3 here is CASTRVFSDAANEKLFF. CDR3 DNA sequence: TGTGCCAGCACCAGGGTTTTCAGTGATGCCGCTAATGAAAAACTGTTTTTT.

This clone was observed a single time. The chain employs TRBV28 and TRBJ2-1; 11 nucleotides match TRBD2. Trimming cost V 1 base and J 0 bases; bases outside gene matches: 8. Per the germline V gene, CDR1 is MDHEN and CDR2 is SYDVKM. The CDR3 sequence is 19 residues long. For the CDR3, the DNA is TGTGCCAGCAGTTTATCAACTAGCGGGGGCCCCAGCTCCTACAATGAGCAGTTCTTC. Amino acid sequence: CASSLSTSGGPSSYNEQFF.

This clone is a singleton in its sample. The gene calls are TRBV19 and TRBJ2-1; D unresolved. The V gene lost 4 bases and the J gene lost 7 bases, with 26 bases spanning the gap. Germline V lookup: CDR1 LNHDA, CDR2 SQIVND (reference sequence). This CDR3 is 18 amino acids long. CDR3 nucleotide sequence: TGTGCCAGTAGTACCGAAACGCTCGCCGGGTCCTTTAAAAATGAGCAGTTCTTC. It yields the protein CASSTETLAGSFKNEQFF.

The V call is TRBV29-1, the J call TRBJ1-2; D not resolved. CDR1 and CDR2 (germline): SQVTM, ANQGSEA. CDR3 length: 10 residues. Trimming pared 1 base from V and 13 bases from J, leaving 10 bases between. Here the CDR3 DNA reads TGCAGCGTTGAAGCTTCGTGGTTCACCTTC. Its protein product is CSVEASWFTF.

J is TRBJ2-3 and V is TRBV10-3, with D perhaps assigned TRBD1 or TRBD2 (5 bases each). Trimming removed 8 bases at V and 2 bases at J, with 14 bases between. The CDR3 is 14 residues long. Per the germline V gene, CDR1 is ENHRY and CDR2 is SYGVKD. DNA for the CDR3: TGTGCCATCCTAGGGGACGTGTACACAGATACGCAGTATTTT. It codes for CAILGDVYTDTQYF.

The chain combines TRBV5-1 with TRBJ2-1; 11 nucleotides align to TRBD2. CDR1 SGHRS and CDR2 YFSETQ come from the germline V gene. CDR3 length equals 15 residues. V gave up 5 bases and J gave up 4 bases; unmatched junction bases: 5. Written as DNA, the CDR3 is TGCGCCAGCAGGTCTAGCGGGGGGATATACAATGAGCAGTTCTTC. It translates to CASRSSGGIYNEQFF. The full variable domain, with the rest looked up from reference TRBV5-1 and TRBJ2-1, is KAGVTQTPRYLIKTRGQQVTLSCSPISGHRSVSWYQQTPGQGLQFLFEYFSETQRNKGNFPGRFSGRQFSNSRSEMNVSTLELGDSALYLCASRSSGGIYNEQFFGPGTRLTVL.

This sequence joins TRBV19 and TRBJ1-4; D uncertain. V was pared by 7 bases and J by 4 bases, with 13 bases between. CDR3 length equals 14 residues. CDR1 and CDR2 from the germline V gene are LNHDA and SQIVND (reference sequence). The chain's CDR3 is CASKGWRLNEKLFF. CDR3 DNA sequence: TGTGCCAGTAAAGGATGGAGACTTAATGAAAAACTGTTTTTT.

The chain is built from TRBV29-1 and TRBJ2-6, with unresolved D. Deletions cut 3 bases from V and 1 base from J, with 7 bases between. The germline gives CDR1 SQVTM, CDR2 ANQGSEA. The CDR3 sequence is 14 residues long. This chain's CDR3 is CSVDGDSGANVLTF. For the CDR3, the DNA is TGCAGCGTTGATGGGGATTCTGGGGCCAACGTCCTGACTTTC.

This clone was detected a few times. V and J are TRBV10-3 and TRBJ2-2; 7 nucleotides match TRBD2. CDR3 length: 16 amino acids. CDR1 and CDR2 from the germline V gene are ENHRY and SYGVKD. V was pared by 3 bases and J by 1 base, with 5 bases of the junction left unmatched. The CDR3 protein is CAISDSGTMNTGELFF. The CDR3 DNA is TGTGCCATCAGTGACTCCGGGACTATGAACACCGGGGAGCTGTTTTTT.

The gene calls are TRBV18 and TRBJ2-7; TRBD1 might be the D (5 bases). Trimming removed 0 bases at V and 2 bases at J, with 11 bases between. CDR3 size: 15 residues. Germline V gene sequence: CDR1 KGHSH, CDR2 LQKENI. The CDR3 DNA reads TGTGCCAGCTCACCACCTAGACAGAAACCCTACGAGCAGTACTTC. It is translated as CASSPPRQKPYEQYF.

This clone was seen a few times. The J gene is TRBJ1-1, the V gene TRBV10-1; D might be TRBD1 (6 bases). Per the germline V gene, CDR1 is WNHNN and CDR2 is SYGVQD (reference sequence). Between the trimmed V and J ends, which lost 4 bases and 4 bases, there was a span of 10 bases. The CDR3 contains 13 residues. The DNA of the CDR3 is TGCGCCAGCAGTGTCGGGGGGCCCACTGAAGCTTTCTTT. This codes for CASSVGGPTEAFF.

Notes on this clone: Other DNA sequences within the sample encode an identical CDR3. The J gene is TRBJ1-1, the V gene TRBV30; 8 nucleotides match TRBD1. V gave up 6 bases and J gave up 2 bases; unmatched junction bases: 11. Per the germline V gene, CDR1 is GTSNPN and CDR2 is SVGIG (reference sequence). CDR3 size: 15 residues. This CDR3 is CACRNPTGANTEAFF. CDR3 bases: TGTGCCTGCAGAAACCCGACAGGGGCCAACACTGAAGCTTTCTTT.

V is TRBV6-6 and J is TRBJ1-4; 8 nucleotides align to TRBD1. The CDR3 length is 14 residues. Germline V gene data show CDR1 as MNHNY and CDR2 as SVGAGI (reference sequence). Trimming cost V 6 bases and J 4 bases; bases outside gene matches: 4. DNA for the CDR3: TGTGCCAGCAGGTGGACAGGGAGTAATGAAAAACTGTTTTTT. It is translated as CASRWTGSNEKLFF.

The chain combines TRBV5-6 with TRBJ2-4; D not certain. Trimming took off 0 bases at V and 0 bases at J, with 10 bases between the two ends. Per the germline V gene, CDR1 is SGHDT and CDR2 is YYEEEE. CDR3 length: 16 residues. Here the CDR3 reads CASSLEENLAKNIQYF. CDR3 sequence (DNA): TGTGCCAGCAGCTTGGAAGAAAATCTAGCCAAAAACATTCAGTACTTC.

The table lists this clone with a count of one. V and J are TRBV20-1 and TRBJ2-3, with 7 bases fitting TRBD2. The CDR3 covers 11 residues. V lost 5 bases and J lost 8; bases outside the gene matches: 4. CDR1 is DFQATT and CDR2 is SNEGSKA in the germline V gene (reference sequence). The CDR3 DNA reads as TGCAGTGCTTCGGGGGAGGGTACGCAGTATTTT. Encoded protein: CSASGEGTQYF.

The J gene is TRBJ1-5, the V gene TRBV5-1; D is uncertain. Germline V gives CDR1 SGHRS, CDR2 YFSETQ. CDR3 length: 14 residues. The germline V and J ends were trimmed by 0 bases and 5 bases, with 9 bases remaining between them. The CDR3 bases are TGCGCCAGCAGCTTGGCGGGAGATGATCAGCCCCAGCATTTT. Translated: CASSLAGDDQPQHF.